The sequence of this T cell receptor (beta chain) was determined in a study of T cell responses to AZD1222 COVID-19 vaccine. Study at large: Both about-4-week and about-12-week second-dose recipients were combined. Overall study results and limits: A rise in Spike-specific TCR breadth and depth followed two AZD1222 doses. Regions 160-218 and 743-854 held dominance among vaccine-associated CD4 TCRs, which spanned spike.

Trimming removed 4 bases from V and 6 bases from J; junction bases left unmatched: 12. Per the germline V gene, CDR1 is SGHVS and CDR2 is FQNEAQ. The CDR3 contains 15 residues. For this clone: As yet, its antigen is unknown.

Using immunoSEQ multiplex PCR, the repertoire was profiled, and TCRdb retains in-frame clones only, with some absent. The profile shows tens of thousands of clones, roughly 88% of them singletons. The chain employs TRBV7-8 and TRBJ2-7, with 7 nucleotides matching TRBD1. This material consisted of peripheral blood, taken on day 0 of AZD1222 vaccination. The source is an adult in good health. The CDR3 spells CASSSQGVLTGEQYF. The CDR3 DNA reads TGTGCCAGCAGCTCGCAGGGGGTCTTGACGGGCGAGCAGTACTTC. The full variable domain, in which reference TRBV7-8 and TRBJ2-7 provide the parts outside the CDR3, is GAGVSQSPRYKVAKRGQDVALRCDPISGHVSLFWYQQALGQGPEFLTYFQNEAQLDKSGLPSDRFFAERPEGSVSTLKIQRTQQEDSAVYLCASSSQGVLTGEQYFGPGTRLTVT.